The rows below give T cell receptor beta chains drawn from one sample of a study of T cells after yellow fever vaccination. From the 5' RACE reads, TCRdb called clonotypes with MiXCR, one entry per CDR3 protein. The sample comprises approximately 600,000 distinct CDR3 sequences, 12% of which are singletons, and about 15% rests with the top ten. Sequenced material: PBMCs, taken on the day of the yellow fever booster vaccination. The receptors derive from a young man who received the YFV17D yellow fever vaccine. Each CDR3 is given with its conserved first and last residue. The D gene is left open where the match is weak. The size entry is marked missing in some rows and otherwise reads once, few, many or a size class.

TRBV15	-	TRBJ2-7	-	CATSRDFAYEQYF	TGTGCCACCAGCAGAGATTTCGCCTACGAGCAGTACTTC
TRBV7-9	-	TRBJ2-3	TRBD2	CASSLAGGRFTDTQYF	TGTGCCAGCAGCTTAGCCGGCGGGAGATTCACAGATACGCAGTATTTT
TRBV19	few	TRBJ2-1	-	CASSVRDNSYNEQFF	TGTGCCAGTAGTGTTCGGGACAACTCCTACAATGAGCAGTTCTTC
TRBV7-2	few	TRBJ2-4	-	CASSPSAVGLVNIQYF	TGTGCCAGCAGCCCCTCAGCGGTAGGGTTAGTGAACATTCAGTACTTC
TRBV20-1	-	TRBJ1-1	-	CSARDPGQQNTEAFF	TGCAGTGCTAGAGATCCCGGACAACAGAACACTGAAGCTTTCTTT
TRBV5-1	few	TRBJ2-3	-	CASSLVVDSSTDTQYF	TGCGCCAGCAGCTTGGTGGTTGACTCTAGCACAGATACGCAGTATTTT
TRBV11-2	few	TRBJ2-3	-	CASSHGGVDTQYF	TGTGCCAGCAGCCACGGCGGGGTAGATACGCAGTATTTT
TRBV15	few	TRBJ2-5	-	CATSRAPLETQYF	TGTGCCACCAGCAGAGCACCCCTAGAGACCCAGTACTTC
TRBV3-1	-	TRBJ2-7	-	CASSQEWGNEQYF	TGTGCCAGCAGCCAAGAGTGGGGAAACGAGCAGTACTTC
TRBV6-2/TRBV6-3	-	TRBJ2-1	TRBD1	CAATGGINYEQFF	TGTGCCGCGACAGGGGGCATTAATTATGAGCAGTTCTTC
TRBV10-3	-	TRBJ2-1	-	CTISGMGLYNEQFF	TGTACCATCAGTGGGATGGGGCTATACAATGAGCAGTTCTTC
TRBV27	-	TRBJ2-1	-	CASSLLGRDHNEQFF	TGTGCCAGCAGTTTACTGGGAAGGGACCACAATGAGCAGTTCTTC
TRBV20-1	once	TRBJ2-3	-	CSASEPTLPDTQYF	TGCAGTGCTAGTGAGCCCACCTTGCCAGATACGCAGTATTTT
TRBV5-5	few	TRBJ2-2	-	CASSVGTTGELFF	TGTGCCAGCAGCGTCGGGACGACCGGGGAGCTGTTTTTT
TRBV3-1	-	TRBJ2-1	-	CASSQPVRRTQNDNEQFF	TGTGCCAGCAGCCAACCTGTCCGGCGGACACAAAATGACAATGAGCAGTTCTTC
TRBV2	few	TRBJ2-2	-	CASIPSGGYTGELFF	TGTGCCAGCATCCCCTCTGGAGGGTACACCGGGGAGCTGTTTTTT
TRBV6-2/TRBV6-3	-	TRBJ1-2	-	CASSSIQAIYTF	TGTGCCAGCAGTTCAATACAGGCGATCTACACCTTC
TRBV29-1	few	TRBJ2-7	-	CSVGSLSEQYF	TGCAGCGTTGGCTCCTTGAGCGAGCAGTACTTC
TRBV6-1	few	TRBJ2-7	-	CASGGTDSYEQYF	TGTGCCAGCGGGGGGACGGATTCCTACGAGCAGTACTTC
TRBV12-3/TRBV12-4	-	TRBJ2-3	TRBD2	CASSPPGRREAADTQYF	TGTGCCAGCAGTCCGCCCGGGAGGCGGGAGGCGGCAGATACGCAGTATTTT
TRBV9	few	TRBJ2-3	TRBD2	CASSSASGRASDTQYF	TGTGCCAGCAGCTCAGCTAGCGGGAGGGCGTCAGATACGCAGTATTTT
TRBV15	many	TRBJ2-3	-	CATSRDTDTQYF	TGTGCCACCAGTAGAGACACAGATACGCAGTATTTT
TRBV7-3	many	TRBJ1-1	-	CASSSGSHTEAFF	TGTGCCAGCAGCTCAGGGAGCCACACTGAAGCTTTCTTT
TRBV6-1	-	TRBJ2-3	-	CATAVRAGTDTQYF	TGTGCCACCGCCGTGCGGGCGGGCACAGATACGCAGTATTTT
TRBV20-1	-	TRBJ2-1	TRBD1	CSARESGGSYNEQFF	TGCAGTGCTAGAGAATCAGGGGGCTCCTACAATGAGCAGTTCTTC
TRBV10-3	few	TRBJ1-1	-	CAIRGEEWTEAFF	TGTGCCATCAGGGGGGAAGAGTGGACTGAAGCTTTCTTT
TRBV7-9	many	TRBJ2-7	TRBD1	CASSAPGQGGREQYF	TGTGCCAGCAGCGCACCGGGACAGGGTGGACGCGAGCAGTACTTC
TRBV29-1	few	TRBJ2-5	TRBD2	CSVREGIKETQYF	TGCAGCGTTAGGGAGGGGATTAAAGAGACCCAGTACTTC
TRBV7-9	few	TRBJ2-5	-	CASSLFASNGPETQYF	TGTGCCAGCAGCTTATTCGCTAGCAACGGGCCCGAGACCCAGTACTTC
TRBV3-1	few	TRBJ2-2	-	CASSQAKGRAGTGELFF	TGTGCCAGCAGCCAAGCTAAAGGACGAGCAGGCACCGGGGAGCTGTTTTTT
TRBV13	-	TRBJ2-7	TRBD1	CASSLGTGTDSYEQYF	TGTGCCAGCAGCCTAGGGACCGGGACAGACTCCTACGAGCAGTACTTC
TRBV29-1	few	TRBJ1-1	TRBD1	CSVWTGGTEAFF	TGCAGCGTCTGGACAGGGGGCACTGAAGCTTTCTTT
TRBV5-5	-	TRBJ1-4	-	CASGQTRNEKLFF	TGTGCCAGCGGGCAGACCCGTAATGAAAAACTGTTTTTT
TRBV29-1	few	TRBJ1-1	-	CSVVSGGGSEAFF	TGCAGCGTTGTTTCGGGTGGTGGGTCTGAAGCTTTCTTT
TRBV25-1	few	TRBJ2-1	-	CASKEALSRNEQFF	TGTGCCAGCAAGGAGGCCCTAAGCCGAAATGAGCAGTTCTTC
TRBV15	-	TRBJ2-7	-	CATSRDVPDRQYF	TGTGCCACCAGCAGAGATGTTCCCGACAGGCAGTACTTC
TRBV5-1	-	TRBJ2-1	-	CASSLGAPGDEQFF	TGCGCCAGCAGCTTGGGCGCACCCGGGGATGAGCAGTTCTTC
TRBV29-1	-	TRBJ2-1	-	CSAAQASEQFF	TGCAGCGCAGCACAGGCGAGCGAGCAGTTCTTC
TRBV20-1	-	TRBJ2-2	-	CSARDWKGATNTGELFF	TGCAGTGCTAGAGACTGGAAGGGCGCCACGAACACCGGGGAGCTGTTTTTT
TRBV28	few	TRBJ2-1	-	CASSSLAPRGAYNEQFF	TGTGCCAGCAGTTCTCTAGCGCCACGAGGTGCCTACAATGAGCAGTTCTTC
TRBV6-2/TRBV6-3	-	TRBJ2-1	TRBD1	CASSYPTEPRGHSYNEQFF	TGTGCCAGCAGTTACCCAACCGAGCCTAGGGGGCACTCCTACAATGAGCAGTTCTTC
TRBV12-3/TRBV12-4	-	TRBJ2-3	TRBD2	CASSLPGLASPGDTQYF	TGTGCCAGCAGTCTCCCGGGACTAGCGTCCCCGGGAGATACGCAGTATTTT
TRBV6-2/TRBV6-3	few	TRBJ2-3	-	CASSPPLRGGSTDTQYF	TGTGCCAGCAGTCCGCCCCTCCGAGGGGGGTCCACAGATACGCAGTATTTT
TRBV7-3	many	TRBJ2-1	-	CASSLVGAKFSEQFF	TGTGCCAGCAGCTTAGTCGGGGCAAAGTTTAGTGAGCAGTTCTTC
TRBV5-1	-	TRBJ2-3	TRBD1	CASSLPGQGISDTQYF	TGCGCCAGCAGCTTGCCGGGACAGGGGATCTCAGATACGCAGTATTTT